The clone carrying this T cell receptor (beta chain) was counted a single time. Sequencing used immunoSEQ multiplex PCR; TCRdb keeps in-frame clones, though not all of them. The top ten clones hold approximately 0.37% of a sample with about 2.4 million clones, 93% of them seen once. The junction had 7 bases not matched to a gene; V was cut back by 5 bases and J by 1 base. CDR1 is MNHNY and CDR2 is SVGAGI in the germline V gene (reference sequence). This CDR3 is 15 amino acids long. The data stem from a study of shared clonotypes between healthy human individuals. The source of this sequence is a man aged 18 to 30 in good health. Some clones in this sample may be carry-over from other donors' samples. The specimen sequenced was naive CD4+ T cells from PBMCs. Subset meaning: CD45RA+ positively selected. This chain joins TRBV6-6 and TRBJ2-7; 8 bases map to TRBD1. CDR3 protein: CASSPPTGASYEQYF. CDR3 DNA: TGTGCCAGCAGTCCACCGACAGGGGCTTCCTACGAGCAGTACTTC.